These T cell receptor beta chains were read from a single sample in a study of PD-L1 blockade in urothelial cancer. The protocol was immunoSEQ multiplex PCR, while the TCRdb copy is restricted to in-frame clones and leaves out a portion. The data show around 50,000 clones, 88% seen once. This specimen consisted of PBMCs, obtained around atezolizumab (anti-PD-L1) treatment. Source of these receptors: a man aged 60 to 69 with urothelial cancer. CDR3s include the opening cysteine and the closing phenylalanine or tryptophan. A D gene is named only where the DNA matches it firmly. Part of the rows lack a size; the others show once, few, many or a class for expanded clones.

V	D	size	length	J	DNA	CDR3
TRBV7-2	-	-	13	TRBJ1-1	TGTGCCAGCAGCTTAGACAGAGCCACTGAAGCTTTCTTT	CASSLDRATEAFF
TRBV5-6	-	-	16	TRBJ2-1	TGTGCCAGCAGCTTTCAGGTCAGGACAGATACCAATGAGCAGTTCTTC	CASSFQVRTDTNEQFF
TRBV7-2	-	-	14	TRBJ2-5	TGTGCCAGCAGCTTAGCCAGCGCCGGAGAGACCCAGTACTTC	CASSLASAGETQYF
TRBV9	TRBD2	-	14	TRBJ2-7	TGTGCCAGCAGCGAGATGACTAGCGCGGGGGAGCAGTACTTC	CASSEMTSAGEQYF
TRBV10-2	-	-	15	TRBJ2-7	TGCGCCAGCAGTGAGCTTAGGACAGCTAACTCCGAGCAGTACTTC	CASSELRTANSEQYF
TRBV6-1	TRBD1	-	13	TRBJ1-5	TGTGCCAGCAGGGGACAGGGAAACCAGCCCCAGCATTTT	CASRGQGNQPQHF
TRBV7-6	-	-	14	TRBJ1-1	TGTGCCAGCAGCTTGGGGGGGCGGGAAACTGAAGCTTTCTTT	CASSLGGRETEAFF
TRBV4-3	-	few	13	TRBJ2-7	TGCGCCAGCAGCCAGGAGAGTGGATACGAGCAGTACTTC	CASSQESGYEQYF
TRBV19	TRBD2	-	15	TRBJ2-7	TGTGCCAGTAGCATTAGCGGGCCTGCCCCCTACGAGCAGTACTTC	CASSISGPAPYEQYF
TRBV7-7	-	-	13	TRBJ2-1	TGTGCCAGCAGCAAAGAATCCGGGGGGCCCCAGTTCTTC	CASSKESGGPQFF
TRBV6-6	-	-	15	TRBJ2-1	TGTGCCAGCGGTACTGAGACACTTTACTACAATGAGCAGTTCTTC	CASGTETLYYNEQFF
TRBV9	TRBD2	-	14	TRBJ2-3	TGTGCCAGCAGCGATAGCGGGAGTTCAGATACGCAGTATTTT	CASSDSGSSDTQYF
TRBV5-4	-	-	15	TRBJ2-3	TGTGCCAGCAGCTTGGGCCCGACAGAAACAGATACGCAGTATTTT	CASSLGPTETDTQYF
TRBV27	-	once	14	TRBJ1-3	TGTGCCAGCAGCCCTCGGTCCGCTGGAAACACCATATATTTT	CASSPRSAGNTIYF
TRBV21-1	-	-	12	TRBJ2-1	TGTGCCAGCAGCAAACTCGGACTAGCGGGGTTCTTC	CASSKLGLAGFF
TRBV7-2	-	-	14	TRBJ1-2	TGTGCCAGCAGCGACAACTTGGGTGGATATGGCTACACCTTC	CASSDNLGGYGYTF
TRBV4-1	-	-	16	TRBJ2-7	TGCGCCAGCAGCCAAGTTTGGGCCGTCAGAACCTACGAGCAGTACTTC	CASSQVWAVRTYEQYF
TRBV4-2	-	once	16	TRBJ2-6	TGTGCCAGCACCCCAACGGAGGGTCCCGGGGCCAACGTCCTGACTTTC	CASTPTEGPGANVLTF
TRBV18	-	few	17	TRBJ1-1	TGTGCCAGCTCACCTCCTCACGAGAAGCTGTCGGACACTGAAGCTTTCTTT	CASSPPHEKLSDTEAFF
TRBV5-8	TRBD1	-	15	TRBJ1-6	TGTGCCAGCAGCTTCCGGACAGGGGGTGGATCACCCCTCCACTTT	CASSFRTGGGSPLHF
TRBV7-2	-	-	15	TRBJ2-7	TGTGCCAGCAGCTTAAGTTTCTCGGCGGGCCTCGAGCAGTACTTC	CASSLSFSAGLEQYF
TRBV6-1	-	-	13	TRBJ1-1	TGTGCCAGCAGTGAGCACAGTTTGGCTGAAGCTTTCTTT	CASSEHSLAEAFF
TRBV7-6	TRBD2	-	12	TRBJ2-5	TGTGCCAGCAGCCTAACAACGGGACTAGTACACTTC	CASSLTTGLVHF
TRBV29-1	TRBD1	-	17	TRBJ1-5	TGCAGCGTTGAAATCGAGGACAGGGGACTCGGGAATCAGCCCCAGCATTTT	CSVEIEDRGLGNQPQHF
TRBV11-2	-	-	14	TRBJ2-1	TGTGCCAGCAGCCCGAGGGGGTCCTACAATGAGCAGTTCTTC	CASSPRGSYNEQFF
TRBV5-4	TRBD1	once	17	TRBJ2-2	TGTGCCAGCAGCTTGAATCAGGACAGGGAACCGCTCGGGGAGCTGTTTTTT	CASSLNQDREPLGELFF
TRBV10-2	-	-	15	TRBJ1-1	TGCGCCAGCAGTGAAAGGGGTACCTCAAACACTGAAGCTTTCTTT	CASSERGTSNTEAFF
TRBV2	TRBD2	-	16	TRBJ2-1	TGTGCCAGCAGTGAAGTTACTAGCGGATCCTACAATGAGCAGTTCTTC	CASSEVTSGSYNEQFF
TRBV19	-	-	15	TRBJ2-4	TGTGCCAGTAGTCCACGGCGGCAGATCAAAAACATTCAGTACTTC	CASSPRRQIKNIQYF
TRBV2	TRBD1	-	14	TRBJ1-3	TGTGCCAGATCCCAGGGGGATTCAGGAAACACCATATATTTT	CARSQGDSGNTIYF
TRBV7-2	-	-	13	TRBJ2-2	TGTGCCAGCAGCTTCGGACTCGCCGGGGAGCTGTTTTTT	CASSFGLAGELFF
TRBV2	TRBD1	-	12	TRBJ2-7	TGTGCCAGCAGGACAGGGTCCTACGAGCAGTACTTC	CASRTGSYEQYF
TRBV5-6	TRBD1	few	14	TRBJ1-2	TGTGCCAGCAGCTTGGACAGGGGTTACTATGGCTACACCTTC	CASSLDRGYYGYTF
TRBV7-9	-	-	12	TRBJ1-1	TGTGCCAGCAGCTTAGGGCGGGGGGGAGCTTTCTTT	CASSLGRGGAFF
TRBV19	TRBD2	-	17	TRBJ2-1	TGTGCCAGTAGCGGACTAGCGAGCACCACGGGGTTCAATGAGCAGTTCTTC	CASSGLASTTGFNEQFF
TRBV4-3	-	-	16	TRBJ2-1	TGCGCCAGCAGCCACGCCGACAGACTCTCCTACAATGAGCAGTTCTTC	CASSHADRLSYNEQFF
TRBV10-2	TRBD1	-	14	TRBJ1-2	TGCGCCAGCCAGCCAGGACAGGGGGCGAATGGCTACACCTTC	CASQPGQGANGYTF
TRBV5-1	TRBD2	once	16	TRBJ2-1	TGCGCCAGCAGCTTGGTAGGGACTAGCGGTTACAATGAGCAGTTCTTC	CASSLVGTSGYNEQFF
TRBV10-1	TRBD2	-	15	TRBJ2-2	TGCGCCAGCAGTGGGGCCGGGAGGGCCATCGGGGAGCTGTTTTTT	CASSGAGRAIGELFF
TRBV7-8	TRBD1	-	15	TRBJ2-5	TGTGCCAGCAGCTCGAACAGGGGGCGAAGAGAGACCCAGTACTTC	CASSSNRGRRETQYF
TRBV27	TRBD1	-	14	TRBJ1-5	TGTGCCAGCCCTAGGGGGACAGGGCGTCAGCCCCAGCATTTT	CASPRGTGRQPQHF